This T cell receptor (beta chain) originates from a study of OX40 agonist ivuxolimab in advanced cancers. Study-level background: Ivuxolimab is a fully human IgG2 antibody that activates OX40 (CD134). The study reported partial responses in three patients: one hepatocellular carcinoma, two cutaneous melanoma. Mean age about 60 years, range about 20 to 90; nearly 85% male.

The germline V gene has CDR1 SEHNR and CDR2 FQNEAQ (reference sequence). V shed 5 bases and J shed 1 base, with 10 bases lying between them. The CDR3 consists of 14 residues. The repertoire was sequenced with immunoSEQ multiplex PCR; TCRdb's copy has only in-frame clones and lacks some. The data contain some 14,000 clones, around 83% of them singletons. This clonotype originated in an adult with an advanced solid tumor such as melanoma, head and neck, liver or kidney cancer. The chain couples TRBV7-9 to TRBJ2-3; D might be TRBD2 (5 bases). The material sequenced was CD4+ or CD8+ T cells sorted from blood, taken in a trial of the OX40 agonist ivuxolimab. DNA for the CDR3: TGTGCCAGCAGCCCCCCGGAGGGCACAGATACGCAGTATTTT. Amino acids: CASSPPEGTDTQYF.